These 3 T cell receptor beta chains share one sample of origin, sequenced in a study of CD8+ T cells in alopecia areata. Extracted RNA was reverse transcribed into cDNA, the sequencing template. Sequencing used immunoSEQ multiplex PCR; TCRdb keeps in-frame clones, though not all of them. The table lists some 180,000 clones, roughly half of them singletons. The treatment was: oral pan-JAK inhibitor, 5-10 mg twice daily. The sample here was CD8+ T cells sorted from blood, taken around week 54, from a patient treated with tofacitinib. These receptors originate from a human donor with alopecia areata.

The V and J genes are TRBV4-2 and TRBJ2-7, with 7 bases matching TRBD1. J gave up 0 bases and V 8 bases, and 1 base lay outside the gene matches. This CDR3 region has 12 residues. Germline CDR1 is LGHNA and CDR2 is YNFKEQ. CDR3 in amino acids: CASGTVSYEQYF. The DNA for the CDR3 is TGTGCCAGCGGGACAGTCTCCTACGAGCAGTACTTC.

This clone was recorded a few times. CDR3 sequence: CASSPQGNTGELFF. DNA of the CDR3: TGTGCCAGCAGCCCCCAGGGGAACACCGGGGAGCTGTTTTTT. The chain joins TRBV7-3 to TRBJ2-2; D possibly corresponds to TRBD1 (5 bases). CDR1 and CDR2 from the germline V gene are SGHTA and FQGTGA. V lost 5 bases, J lost 1 base, and 8 bases lay in between. CDR3 size: 14 residues.

The sample holds a few counts of this clone. The chain joins TRBV30 to TRBJ1-4; possibly TRBD1 for D (5 bases). Trimming cost V 3 bases and J 7 bases, with 15 bases left between them. The CDR3 consists of 14 residues. The germline V gene encodes CDR1 GTSNPN and CDR2 SVGIG (reference sequence). Written as DNA, the CDR3 is TGTGCCTGGAGCAACCAGGGATACGGTGAAAAACTGTTTTTT. Its protein is CAWSNQGYGEKLFF.